This T cell receptor beta chain appears in the sequencing data of a study of cytomegalovirus exposure and HLA in healthy donors. There are 15 residues in the CDR3. Germline loops: CDR1 SGHTA, CDR2 FQGTGA. V lost 2 bases and J lost 6, with 14 bases in between. The PCR was carried out with 60 Vbeta primers and 13 Jbeta primers. Profiling relied on immunoSEQ multiplex PCR, and the TCRdb table lists in-frame clones only, not all of them. The sample includes 150,000 to 200,000 clones, about three quarters of them seen just once. This sequence joins TRBV7-3 and TRBJ2-1; the D gene is possibly TRBD2 (5 bases). The specimen sequenced was PBMCs. The receptor's source is a woman aged 40 to 49 in good health and CMV-seronegative. CDR3 loop: CASSLRTGGGNEQFF. CDR3 DNA sequence: TGTGCCAGCAGCTTACGGACTGGCGGTGGCAATGAGCAGTTCTTC.